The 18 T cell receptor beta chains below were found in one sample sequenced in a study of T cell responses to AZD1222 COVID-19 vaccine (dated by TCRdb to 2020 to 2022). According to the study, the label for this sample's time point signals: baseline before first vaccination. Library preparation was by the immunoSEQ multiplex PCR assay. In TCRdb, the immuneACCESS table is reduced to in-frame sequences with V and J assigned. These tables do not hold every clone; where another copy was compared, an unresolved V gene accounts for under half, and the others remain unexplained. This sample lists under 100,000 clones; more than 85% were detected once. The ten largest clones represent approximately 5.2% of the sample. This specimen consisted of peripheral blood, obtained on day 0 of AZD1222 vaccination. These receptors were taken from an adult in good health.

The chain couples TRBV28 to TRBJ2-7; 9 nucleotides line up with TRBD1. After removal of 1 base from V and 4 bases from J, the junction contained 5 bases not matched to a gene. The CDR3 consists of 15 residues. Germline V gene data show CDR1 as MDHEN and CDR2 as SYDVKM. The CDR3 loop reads CASSLLGQGWYEQYF. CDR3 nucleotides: TGTGCCAGCAGTTTATTGGGACAGGGTTGGTACGAGCAGTACTTC. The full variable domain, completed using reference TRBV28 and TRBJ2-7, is DVKVTQSSRYLVKRTGEKVFLECVQDMDHENMFWYRQDPGLGLRLIYFSYDVKMKEKGDIPEGYSVSREKKERFSLILESASTNQTSMYLCASSLLGQGWYEQYFGPGTRLTVT.

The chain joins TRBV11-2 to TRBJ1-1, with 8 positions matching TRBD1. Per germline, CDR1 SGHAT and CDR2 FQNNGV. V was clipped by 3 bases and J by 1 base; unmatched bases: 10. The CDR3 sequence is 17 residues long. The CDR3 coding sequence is TGTGCCAGCAGCTTTGGACAGGGACTTTATAAGAACACTGAAGCTTTCTTT. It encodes CASSFGQGLYKNTEAFF.

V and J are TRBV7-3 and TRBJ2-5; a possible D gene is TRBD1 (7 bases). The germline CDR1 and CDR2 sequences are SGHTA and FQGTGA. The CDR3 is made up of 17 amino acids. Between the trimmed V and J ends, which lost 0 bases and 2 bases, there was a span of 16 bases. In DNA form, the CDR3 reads TGTGCCAGCAGCTTAACAGGCAGGGGGGCGAGTCAAGAGACCCAGTACTTC. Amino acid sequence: CASSLTGRGASQETQYF.

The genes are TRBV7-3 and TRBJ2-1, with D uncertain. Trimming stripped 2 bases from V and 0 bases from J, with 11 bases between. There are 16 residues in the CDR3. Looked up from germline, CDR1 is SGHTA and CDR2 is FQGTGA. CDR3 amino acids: CASSLSPYSSYNEQFF. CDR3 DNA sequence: TGTGCCAGCAGCTTATCCCCGTATAGCTCCTACAATGAGCAGTTCTTC.

CDR3 protein: CASSPSRGLRTDTQYF. For the CDR3, the DNA is TGTGCCAGCAGCCCTTCGCGGGGACTCCGCACAGATACGCAGTATTTT. The V call is TRBV7-2, the J call TRBJ2-3, with D perhaps TRBD2 (6 bases). The CDR3 runs to 16 residues. Germline CDR1 and CDR2: SGHTA and FQGNSA. V gave up 5 bases and J gave up 1 base, with 16 bases separating them.

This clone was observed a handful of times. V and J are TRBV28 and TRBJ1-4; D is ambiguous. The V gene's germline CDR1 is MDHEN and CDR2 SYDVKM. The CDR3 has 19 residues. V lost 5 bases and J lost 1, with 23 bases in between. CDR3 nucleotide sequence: TGTGCCAGCAGTCCCCTCCAGTACGACAAGAGTTTAACTAATGAAAAACTGTTTTTT. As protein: CASSPLQYDKSLTNEKLFF.

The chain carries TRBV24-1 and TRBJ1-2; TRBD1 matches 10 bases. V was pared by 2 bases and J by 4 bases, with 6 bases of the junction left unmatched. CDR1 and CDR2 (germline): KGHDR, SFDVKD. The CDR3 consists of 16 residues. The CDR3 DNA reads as TGTGCCACCAGTGATTCTGACAGGGGGCGAAGCTATGGCTACACCTTC. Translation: CATSDSDRGRSYGYTF.

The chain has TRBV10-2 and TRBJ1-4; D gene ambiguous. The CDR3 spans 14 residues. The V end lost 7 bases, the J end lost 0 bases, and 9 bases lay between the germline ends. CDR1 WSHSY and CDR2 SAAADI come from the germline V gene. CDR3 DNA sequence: TGCGCCAGCAAAGAAGCAGCAACTAATGAAAAACTGTTTTTT. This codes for CASKEAATNEKLFF.

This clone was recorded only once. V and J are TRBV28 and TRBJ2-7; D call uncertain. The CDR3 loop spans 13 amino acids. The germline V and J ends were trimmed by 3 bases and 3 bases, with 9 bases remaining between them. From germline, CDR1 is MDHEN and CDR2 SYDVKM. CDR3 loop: CASSFLESYEQYF. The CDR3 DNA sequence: TGTGCCAGCAGTTTCCTAGAGAGCTACGAGCAGTACTTC. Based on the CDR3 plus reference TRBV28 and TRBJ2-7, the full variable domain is DVKVTQSSRYLVKRTGEKVFLECVQDMDHENMFWYRQDPGLGLRLIYFSYDVKMKEKGDIPEGYSVSREKKERFSLILESASTNQTSMYLCASSFLESYEQYFGPGTRLTVT.

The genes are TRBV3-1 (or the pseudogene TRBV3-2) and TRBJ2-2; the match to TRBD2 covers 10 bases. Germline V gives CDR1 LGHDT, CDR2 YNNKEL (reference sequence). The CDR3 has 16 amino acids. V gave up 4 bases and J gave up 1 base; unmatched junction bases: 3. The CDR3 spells CASSRTSGVNTGELFF. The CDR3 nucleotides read TGTGCCAGCAGCCGTACTAGCGGGGTGAACACCGGGGAGCTGTTTTTT.

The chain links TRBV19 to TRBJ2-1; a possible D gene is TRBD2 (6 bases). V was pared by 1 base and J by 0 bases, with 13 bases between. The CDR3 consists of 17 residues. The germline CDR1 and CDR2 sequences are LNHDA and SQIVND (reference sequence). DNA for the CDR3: TGTGCCAGTAGTATAGGGGGCGGGGCCAACTCCTACAATGAGCAGTTCTTC. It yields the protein CASSIGGGANSYNEQFF.

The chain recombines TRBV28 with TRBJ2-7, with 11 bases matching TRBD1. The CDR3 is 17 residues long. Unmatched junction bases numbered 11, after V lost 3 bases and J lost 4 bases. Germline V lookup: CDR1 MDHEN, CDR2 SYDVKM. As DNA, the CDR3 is TGTGCCAGCAGTTTTGGACTCGGGACAGGGGGATCGTACGAGCAGTACTTC. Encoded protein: CASSFGLGTGGSYEQYF.

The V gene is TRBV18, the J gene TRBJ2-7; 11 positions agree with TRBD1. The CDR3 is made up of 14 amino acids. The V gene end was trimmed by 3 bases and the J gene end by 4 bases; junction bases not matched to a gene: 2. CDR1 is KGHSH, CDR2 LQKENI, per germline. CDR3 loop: CASSPGTGGYEQYF. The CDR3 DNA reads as TGTGCCAGCTCACCTGGGACAGGGGGGTACGAGCAGTACTTC.

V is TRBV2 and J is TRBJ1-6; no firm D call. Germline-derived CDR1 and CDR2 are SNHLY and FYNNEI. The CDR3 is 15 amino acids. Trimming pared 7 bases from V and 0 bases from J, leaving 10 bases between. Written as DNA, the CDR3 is TGTGCCAGCAAGAAAGAGGGCTCCTATAATTCACCCCTCCACTTT. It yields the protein CASKKEGSYNSPLHF.

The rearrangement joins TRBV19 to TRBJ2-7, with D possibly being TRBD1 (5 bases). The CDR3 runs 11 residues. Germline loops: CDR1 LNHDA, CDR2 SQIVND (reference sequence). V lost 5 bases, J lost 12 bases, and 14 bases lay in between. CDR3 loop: CASSRQGYAYF. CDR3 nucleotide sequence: TGTGCCAGTAGTCGGCAGGGCTACGCGTACTTC.

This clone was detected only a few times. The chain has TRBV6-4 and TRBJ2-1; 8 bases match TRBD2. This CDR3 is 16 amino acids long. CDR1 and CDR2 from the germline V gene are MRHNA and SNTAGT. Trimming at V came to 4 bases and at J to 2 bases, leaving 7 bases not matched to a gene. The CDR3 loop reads CASSGAAGEAYNEQFF. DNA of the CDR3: TGTGCCAGCAGTGGGGCAGCGGGGGAGGCCTACAATGAGCAGTTCTTC.

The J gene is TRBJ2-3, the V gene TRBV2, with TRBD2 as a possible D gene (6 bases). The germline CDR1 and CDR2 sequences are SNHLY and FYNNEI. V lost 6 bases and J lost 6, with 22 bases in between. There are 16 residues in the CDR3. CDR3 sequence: CASSPLGGTLGDTQYF. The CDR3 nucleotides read TGTGCCAGCAGCCCCCTGGGGGGAACCCTCGGGGATACGCAGTATTTT.

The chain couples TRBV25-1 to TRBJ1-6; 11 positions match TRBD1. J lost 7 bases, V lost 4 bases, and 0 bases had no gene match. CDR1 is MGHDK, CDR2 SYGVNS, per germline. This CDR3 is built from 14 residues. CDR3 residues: CASSGTGGNSPLHF. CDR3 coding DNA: TGTGCCAGCAGTGGGACAGGGGGCAATTCACCCCTCCACTTT.